The 21 T cell receptor beta chains given below trace back to one sample, sequenced in a study of control samples from healthy donors and cancer patients. Assay used: immunoSEQ multiplex PCR; TCRdb lists only in-frame clones, some missing. Found here are 13,000 or so clones, 88% of them singletons; the top ten hold 2.5% to 3.5%. Sequenced: formalin-fixed, paraffin-embedded tissue. The source of these receptors is a male donor with melanoma.

Notes on this clone: The junction and the germline gene differ at one end; a read error may be behind it. The DNA of the CDR3 is TGCGCCAGCAGTCAGGACAGGATGAATGCGGTCTTT. Its protein product is CASSQDRMNAVF. The chain combines TRBV10-2 with TRBJ1-1; 7 bases are a match to TRBD1. The CDR3 runs 12 residues. CDR1 is WSHSY and CDR2 is SAAADI in the germline V gene.

This clone was recorded only once. The rearrangement links TRBV2 to TRBJ1-3; TRBD1 aligns across 12 bases. J gave up 4 bases and V 6 bases, and 7 bases lay outside the gene matches. CDR1 SNHLY and CDR2 FYNNEI come from the germline V gene. This CDR3 spans 16 amino acids. CDR3 bases: TGTGCCAGCAGCCGGGACAGGGGGCTTTCCGGAAACACCATATATTTT. As protein: CASSRDRGLSGNTIYF. The full variable domain, its missing parts supplied by reference TRBV2 and TRBJ1-3, is EPEVTQTPSHQVTQMGQEVILRCVPISNHLYFYWYRQILGQKVEFLVSFYNNEISEKSEIFDDQFSVERPDGSNFTLKIRSTKLEDSAMYFCASSRDRGLSGNTIYFGEGSWLTVV.

The chain has TRBV7-9 and TRBJ2-1; tentative D call: TRBD2 (6 bases). CDR1 and CDR2 from the germline V gene are SEHNR and FQNEAQ (reference sequence). Trimming pared 4 bases from V and 3 bases from J, leaving 13 bases between. This CDR3 is built from 15 residues. Here the CDR3 reads CASSSPGGIYNEQFF. CDR3 coding DNA: TGTGCCAGCAGCTCCCCCGGGGGAATCTACAATGAGCAGTTCTTC. The variable domain in full, completed from reference TRBV7-9 and TRBJ2-1, reads DTGVSQNPRHKITKRGQNVTFRCDPISEHNRLYWYRQTLGQGPEFLTYFQNEAQLEKSRLLSDRFSAERPKGSFSTLEIQRTEQGDSAMYLCASSSPGGIYNEQFFGPGTRLTVL.

This clone showed up just once. This sequence joins TRBV27 and TRBJ1-5, with unresolved D. Trimming shortened V by 7 bases and J by 0 bases, and 16 bases separated the two germline ends. This CDR3 contains 16 residues. Germline V gene data show CDR1 as MNHEY and CDR2 as SMNVEV (reference sequence). CDR3 loop: CASKERAEYSNQPQHF. The CDR3, as DNA: TGTGCCAGCAAGGAGAGGGCAGAGTATAGCAATCAGCCCCAGCATTTT.

The chain combines TRBV6-4 with TRBJ2-1, with 7 bases identical to TRBD2. This CDR3 is built from 17 residues. Trimming at V came to 2 bases and at J to 5 bases, leaving 12 bases not matched to a gene. CDR1 is MRHNA, CDR2 SNTAGT, per germline. CDR3 sequence: CASSDKAGGLVHNEQFF. In DNA form, the CDR3 reads TGTGCCAGCAGTGACAAAGCTGGAGGACTAGTTCACAATGAGCAGTTCTTC.

The chain links TRBV11-2 to TRBJ2-2, with a tentative D call TRBD2 (6 bases). The CDR3 is made up of 15 amino acids. In germline, CDR1 is SGHAT, CDR2 FQNNGV. V gave up 5 bases and J gave up 7 bases, with 17 bases separating them. CDR3 residues: CASSQGSGEIGELFF. The CDR3 coding sequence is TGTGCCAGCAGCCAAGGGTCGGGAGAGATCGGGGAGCTGTTTTTT.

This chain connects TRBV19 to TRBJ1-3; no definite D call. The germline V gene has CDR1 LNHDA and CDR2 SQIVND (reference sequence). V was trimmed by 6 bases and J by 0 bases, leaving 18 bases between them. The CDR3 extends over 17 amino acids. This CDR3 reads CASRMDQLDFSGNTIYF. The CDR3 DNA sequence: TGTGCCAGTAGGATGGATCAGCTCGACTTCTCTGGAAACACCATATATTTT.

The chain uses TRBV5-1 and TRBJ2-7, with D perhaps matching TRBD2 (5 bases). Trimming shortened V by 0 bases and J by 5 bases, and 12 bases separated the two germline ends. There are 14 residues in the CDR3. Germline V lookup: CDR1 SGHRS, CDR2 YFSETQ. CDR3 residues: CASSLGGKEDEQYV. CDR3 nucleotides: TGCGCCAGCAGCTTGGGAGGGAAGGAGGACGAGCAGTACGTC.

The gene calls are TRBV7-3 and TRBJ2-7; no clear D gene. Germline V gene data show CDR1 as SGHTA and CDR2 as FQGTGA. V dropped 0 bases and J dropped 6 bases, with 9 bases sitting between them. The CDR3 spans 13 residues. The CDR3, as DNA: TGTGCCAGCAGCTTAACCTATCATGGCGAGCAGTACTTC. The encoded protein is CASSLTYHGEQYF. Variable domain in full (rest from reference TRBV7-3 and TRBJ2-7): GAGVSQTPSNKVTEKGKYVELRCDPISGHTALYWYRQSLGQGPEFLIYFQGTGAADDSGLPNDRFFAVRPEGSVSTLKIQRTERGDSAVYLCASSLTYHGEQYFGPGTRLTVT.

The gene calls are TRBV6-5 and TRBJ2-7; 12 bases align to TRBD2. The CDR3 has 12 residues. Germline CDR1 MNHEY, CDR2 SVGAGI. CDR3 DNA: TGTGCCAGCAGCGGGGGACTAGCGGGCCTGGGGGTC. This sequence encodes CASSGGLAGLGV.

The V gene is TRBV19, the J gene TRBJ2-2, with D unresolved. Trimming took 6 bases from V and 5 from J, leaving 10 bases between them. The V gene's germline CDR1 is LNHDA and CDR2 SQIVND (reference sequence). The CDR3 runs 13 residues. The CDR3 sequence: CASRSGSTGELFF. DNA of the CDR3: TGTGCCAGTAGATCGGGCAGTACCGGGGAGCTGTTTTTT.

This clone has only one observation. The gene calls are TRBV7-9 and TRBJ1-2; TRBD1 aligns across 7 bases. From germline, CDR1 is SEHNR and CDR2 FQNEAQ (reference sequence). The CDR3 contains 14 residues. The V and J ends lost 5 bases and 4 bases, in that order; junction bases with no gene match: 7. The CDR3 sequence is CASSTRDSSYGYTF. DNA for the CDR3: TGTGCCAGCAGCACAAGGGACAGCAGCTATGGCTACACCTTC.

The rearrangement joins TRBV7-9 to TRBJ1-4, with 7 nucleotides matching TRBD1. Germline CDR1 SEHNR, CDR2 FQNEAQ (reference sequence). This CDR3 contains 15 residues. J gave up 3 bases and V 5 bases, and 6 bases lay outside the gene matches. CDR3 region: CASSRQGRPNEKLFF. CDR3 bases: TGTGCCAGCAGCCGACAGGGTAGACCTAATGAAAAACTGTTTTTT.

This clone has just a few counts. J is TRBJ2-5 and V is TRBV7-6; D might be TRBD1 (6 bases). The CDR3 spans 15 residues. The V gene's germline CDR1 is SGHVS and CDR2 FNYEAQ. Trimming removed 4 bases at V and 5 bases at J, with 17 bases between. The CDR3 loop reads CASSSTQGLGETQYF. Written as DNA, the CDR3 is TGTGCCAGCAGCTCGACACAGGGTCTTGGCGAGACCCAGTACTTC.

This chain joins TRBV15 and TRBJ1-2; 8 bases align to TRBD1. The V and J ends lost 2 bases and 0 bases, in that order; junction bases with no gene match: 5. The germline V gene has CDR1 LNHNV and CDR2 YYDKDF (reference sequence). This CDR3 contains 16 residues. CDR3 sequence reads: CATSRTGTGTNYGYTF. In DNA, the CDR3 is TGTGCCACCAGCAGAACCGGGACAGGAACTAACTATGGCTACACCTTC.

The CDR3 loop reads CASLGTKSTDTQYF. The DNA of the CDR3 is TGTGCCAGCCTCGGAACAAAAAGCACAGATACGCAGTATTTT. The chain has TRBV6-5 and TRBJ2-3; no firm D call. V dropped 8 bases and J dropped 0 bases, with 12 bases sitting between them. There are 14 residues in the CDR3. CDR1 and CDR2 from the germline V gene are MNHEY and SVGAGI.

This clone has just a few counts. The chain joins TRBV27 to TRBJ2-1; 8 bases match TRBD2. Germline CDR1 MNHEY, CDR2 SMNVEV (reference sequence). This CDR3 region has 14 residues. J lost 1 base, V lost 5 bases, and 1 base had no gene match. The CDR3 here is CASSREGSYNEQFF. The DNA for the CDR3 is TGTGCCAGCAGTCGGGAGGGGTCCTACAATGAGCAGTTCTTC.

The J gene is TRBJ2-1, the V gene TRBV9; 11 positions match TRBD1. Unmatched junction bases numbered 19, after V lost 2 bases and J lost 6 bases. Germline V gene lookup returns CDR1 SGDLS and CDR2 YYNGEE. This CDR3 region has 20 residues. The CDR3 DNA follows: TGTGCCAGCAGCGTTGTACCGGGACAGGGGGAAGCAACAATTATCAATGAGCAGTTCTTC. This translates into CASSVVPGQGEATIINEQFF.

The V call is TRBV30, the J call TRBJ2-3; D is possibly TRBD2 (5 bases). V was pared by 4 bases and J by 6 bases, with 23 bases between. Looked up from germline, CDR1 is GTSNPN and CDR2 is SVGIG (reference sequence). This CDR3 has 16 residues. CDR3 nucleotide sequence: TGTGCCTGGACCAGGCCGGGAAAAATTAGGGCGGATACGCAGTATTTT. Translating it yields CAWTRPGKIRADTQYF.

This rearrangement joins TRBV15 to TRBJ2-6, with 8 nucleotides matching TRBD1. V was pared by 8 bases and J by 2 bases, with 11 bases of the junction left unmatched. The CDR3 has 17 amino acids. CDR1 is LNHNV and CDR2 is YYDKDF in the germline V gene (reference sequence). The chain's CDR3 is CATGAGTGFTGANVLTF. DNA for the CDR3: TGTGCCACCGGCGCCGGGACAGGATTCACTGGGGCCAACGTCCTGACTTTC.

The V call is TRBV5-1, the J call TRBJ1-1; TRBD1 agrees at 7 bases. Germline V gene data show CDR1 as SGHRS and CDR2 as YFSETQ. Trimming cost V 5 bases and J 1 base; bases outside gene matches: 5. This CDR3 has 14 amino acids. Here the CDR3 reads CASREGTENTEAFF. CDR3 nucleotides: TGCGCCAGCAGAGAAGGGACAGAGAACACTGAAGCTTTCTTT.